A single sample is the source of the 15 T cell receptor beta chains below, sequenced in a study of beta chain features in type 1 diabetes (dated by TCRdb to between 2017 and 2018). Paper-wide results and their limitations: Type 1 diabetes patients showed a moderate but significant shortening of TCRB CDR3 length in all four CD4+ subsets.

Receptors were amplified or captured by the immunoSEQ multiplex PCR assay. The entire amount of isolated RNA was reverse transcribed using the High Capacity cDNA Reverse Transcription Kit, so the sequenced TCRB transcripts were expressed ones. The immuneACCESS repertoire file appears here via TCRdb, limited to in-frame rearrangements. These files lack a portion of the clones; in checked studies, under half of the deficit traces to unresolved V genes, and the cause of the others is not known. The table for this sample lists about 53,000 clones; 40% to 65% of them were counted only once. The top ten constitute around 2.7% of the sample. Their recognized antigens are unknown. The sequenced sample consisted of Tregs from blood. The cell subset or site tag for this specimen amounts to: regulatory CD4+ T cells. The receptors derive from a middle-aged woman with type 1 diabetes.

The gene calls are TRBV7-3 and TRBJ2-1; D is perhaps TRBD1 (5 bases). V was shortened by 2 bases and J by 7 bases, with 12 bases between the two germline ends. This CDR3 is built from 14 residues. CDR1 is SGHTA and CDR2 is FQGTGA in the germline V gene. Here the CDR3 reads CASSLVAAGNEQFF. The CDR3 nucleotides are TGTGCCAGCAGCTTAGTGGCCGCAGGGAATGAGCAGTTCTTC.

The chain recombines TRBV30 with TRBJ1-2; TRBD1 matches 7 bases. V shed 4 bases, J shed 6 bases, and the junction held 8 bases outside the gene matches. From germline, CDR1 is GTSNPN and CDR2 SVGIG (reference sequence). This CDR3 spans 13 amino acids. The chain's CDR3 is CAWTRGRGHGYTF. DNA for the CDR3: TGTGCCTGGACCAGGGGGAGAGGTCATGGCTACACCTTC.

This sequence joins TRBV5-1 and TRBJ2-7; a weak D match, TRBD1 (7 bases). The V end was cut by 2 bases, the J end by 7 bases, with 13 bases between. CDR3 length: 13 amino acids. Per germline, CDR1 SGHRS and CDR2 YFSETQ. CDR3 loop: CASSFEGAGEQYF. The CDR3 DNA sequence: TGCGCCAGCAGCTTTGAGGGGGCGGGGGAGCAGTACTTC.

The chain is built from TRBV7-2 and TRBJ2-5; a possible D gene is TRBD2 (6 bases). The germline V gene encodes CDR1 SGHTA and CDR2 FQGNSA. Between the trimmed V and J ends, which lost 2 bases and 5 bases, there was a span of 21 bases. CDR3 length equals 17 residues. The CDR3 reads CASSLNLMAGLRETQYF. CDR3 in DNA: TGTGCCAGCAGCTTAAACCTAATGGCGGGGCTACGGGAGACCCAGTACTTC.

In this sample, this clone turned up a few times. The chain couples TRBV7-3 to TRBJ1-1; possibly TRBD1 for D (5 bases). In germline, CDR1 is SGHTA, CDR2 FQGTGA. The germline V and J ends were trimmed by 3 bases and 6 bases, with 11 bases remaining between them. This CDR3 is built from 13 residues. CDR3 amino acids: CASSFLPGSEAFF. The CDR3 nucleotides are TGTGCCAGCAGCTTCTTGCCAGGGTCTGAAGCTTTCTTT.

This clone was observed a few times. The chain joins TRBV29-1 to TRBJ2-7, with 11 bases identical to TRBD1. J was trimmed by 6 bases and V by 7 bases; bases with no gene match: 2. The CDR3 spans 11 residues. Per germline, CDR1 SQVTM and CDR2 ANQGSEA. The chain's CDR3 is CSGGTGGEQYF. CDR3 coding DNA: TGCAGCGGCGGGACAGGGGGCGAGCAGTACTTC.

The chain couples TRBV5-1 to TRBJ1-5; D is uncertain. Germline V gene data show CDR1 as SGHRS and CDR2 as YFSETQ. The CDR3 has 15 amino acids. Between the trimmed V and J ends, which lost 0 bases and 0 bases, there was a span of 7 bases. Here the CDR3 reads CASSLAGVSNQPQHF. The CDR3 DNA is TGCGCCAGCAGCTTGGCCGGGGTTAGCAATCAGCCCCAGCATTTT.

This clone has just a few counts. V and J are TRBV9 and TRBJ2-3, with 10 bases that match TRBD2. Trimming cost V 1 base and J 2 bases; bases outside gene matches: 4. The CDR3 runs 16 residues. From germline, CDR1 is SGDLS and CDR2 YYNGEE. CDR3 sequence (DNA): TGTGCCAGCAGCGTACCTGGGACTAGCGCCACAGATACGCAGTATTTT. Translation gives CASSVPGTSATDTQYF. The full variable domain, completed using reference TRBV9 and TRBJ2-3, is DSGVTQTPKHLITATGQRVTLRCSPRSGDLSVYWYQQSLDQGLQFLIQYYNGEERAKGNILERFSAQQFPDLHSELNLSSLELGDSALYFCASSVPGTSATDTQYFGPGTRLTVL.

This chain connects TRBV5-1 to TRBJ2-6, with TRBD1 as a possible D gene (6 bases). This CDR3 has 16 residues. Per the germline V gene, CDR1 is SGHRS and CDR2 is YFSETQ. V was pared by 4 bases and J by 0 bases, with 11 bases between. The CDR3 DNA sequence: TGCGCCAGCAGCGCAGCCAGGGGCTCTGGGGCCAACGTCCTGACTTTC. As protein: CASSAARGSGANVLTF. Full variable domain (remainder filled in from reference TRBV5-1 and TRBJ2-6): KAGVTQTPRYLIKTRGQQVTLSCSPISGHRSVSWYQQTPGQGLQFLFEYFSETQRNKGNFPGRFSGRQFSNSRSEMNVSTLELGDSALYLCASSAARGSGANVLTFGAGSRLTVL.

This clone was seen a handful of times. This chain joins TRBV7-3 and TRBJ2-5; 8 nucleotides align to TRBD1. J was trimmed by 4 bases and V by 5 bases; bases with no gene match: 3. The CDR3 consists of 13 residues. From germline, CDR1 is SGHTA and CDR2 FQGTGA. CDR3 protein: CASSGQGGETQYF. The CDR3 DNA reads TGTGCCAGCAGCGGACAGGGAGGAGAGACCCAGTACTTC.

This clone showed up just a few times. This chain links TRBV15 with TRBJ2-1, with D perhaps TRBD2 (5 bases). V gave up 2 bases and J gave up 5 bases, with 13 bases separating them. The germline V gene encodes CDR1 LNHNV and CDR2 YYDKDF (reference sequence). This CDR3 is 15 amino acids long. The CDR3 loop reads CATSRFTGSHNEQFF. The CDR3 DNA follows: TGTGCCACCAGCAGATTTACGGGATCACACAATGAGCAGTTCTTC.

The rearrangement links TRBV2 to TRBJ2-2; D remains unclear. Germline CDR1 and CDR2: SNHLY and FYNNEI. With 3 bases removed from V and 3 bases from J, the gap between germline ends came to 8 bases. The CDR3 covers 14 residues. CDR3 DNA sequence: TGTGCCAGCAGTGAGGCGAGGCACACCGGGGAGCTGTTTTTT. It codes for CASSEARHTGELFF.

The genes are TRBV7-3 and TRBJ1-2, with D uncertain. Per germline, CDR1 SGHTA and CDR2 FQGTGA. The CDR3 is made up of 14 amino acids. V gave up 2 bases and J gave up 8 bases, with 15 bases separating them. CDR3 sequence: CASSLSVEGEGYTF. In nucleotides, the CDR3 is TGTGCCAGCAGCTTATCGGTAGAGGGCGAGGGCTACACCTTC.

This clone was picked up one time. The V and J genes are TRBV6-4 and TRBJ1-2, with TRBD1 matching 11 bases. Losses at the gene ends were 2 bases for V and 13 bases for J; bases not matched to a gene: 9. CDR3 length: 14 residues. The germline V gene has CDR1 MRHNA and CDR2 SNTAGT. The chain's CDR3 is CASSDQGQGVPSTF. CDR3 coding DNA: TGTGCCAGCAGTGACCAGGGACAGGGGGTCCCTTCCACCTTC.

In its sample, this clone was seen a few times. The gene calls are TRBV29-1 and TRBJ1-5; D is unclear. The CDR3 spans 13 residues. Trimming left V 4 bases short and J 4 bases short, with 11 bases between. Looked up from germline, CDR1 is SQVTM and CDR2 is ANQGSEA. This CDR3 is CSVVIEWNQPQHF. The CDR3 nucleotides read TGCAGCGTTGTTATCGAGTGGAATCAGCCCCAGCATTTT.